This TCR beta chain came from a study of T-cell reconstitution after alpha-beta-depleted transplantation in children listed by TCRdb under 2016. A note on the overall study: T-cell immune reconstitution after TCRalphabeta/CD19-depleted allogeneic hematopoietic cell transplantation in children was quantitatively tracked in the study by means of TCR repertoire profiling. The paper's findings and limits, for the study overall: The frequencies of hyperexpanded clones fell over the following months, and after one year, T-cell counts and TCRbeta diversity were mostly attributed to newly produced T cells. In some patients, high TCRbeta diversity at day 60 was attributed to recipient T cells and intrathymic progenitors that had survived conditioning. The apparently early recovery of alphabetaT-cell counts about two months after transplant reportedly depended on only several hundred rapidly expanded clones that came from non-depleted graft cells.

The library was generated by PCR. TCRdb lists the instrument as Illumina HiSeq 2500. TCR libraries were prepared with molecular barcoding, using unique molecular identifiers to normalize TCRbeta repertoire quantification. TCRdb's own reprocessing of the public reads used fastp at Q25 and MiXCR and kept productive beta chains. Identical CDR3 protein sequences are pooled into one entry, listed with their most common genes and DNA. For this sample the table gives a few hundred thousand distinct CDR3 sequences, of which around 10% were detected only once. The ten largest account for over 6% of the sample. What this sample's treatment or condition label stands for: allogeneic hematopoietic cell transplantation with graft depleted of TCRalphabeta T cells and CD19 B cells. TCRalphabeta/CD19-depleted allogeneic hematopoietic cell grafts were given to the transplant recipients, all of whom were children. CDR1 and CDR2, looked up from the germline V gene, are SGHRS and YFSETQ. Trimming removed 4 bases from V and 7 bases from J; the gene matches leave 8 bases unexplained. The CDR3 starts with the cysteine, ends with the phenylalanine, and has 16 residues. The only DNA kept is the CDR3, 48 bases in frame from the first base.

To note about this clonotype: No cognate antigen has been identified for it. No base qualities exist here, and no much larger clone lies one base off it.

This TCR came from a boy under two years old with acute myeloid leukemia, due to receive a stem cell transplant. The chain joins TRBV5-1 to TRBJ1-6; TRBD1 fits 10 bases in the junction. Sequences were derived from PBMCs, sampled before TCRalphabeta/CD19-depleted stem cell transplant. The DNA is TGCGCCAGCAGCGTTTCGGGACAGGGGTCCAATTCACCCCTCCACTTT. The encoded protein is CASSVSGQGSNSPLHF.